This entry describes one T cell receptor beta chain. The data stem from a study of blood T cell repertoires in COVID-19. On the study more broadly: COVID-19 samples from acute and convalescent phases originated in the United States, Italy and Spain.

Seattle enrolled patients during active infection and tracked them longitudinally. Sequenced by immunoSEQ multiplex PCR; TCRdb stores in-frame clones only, minus some. The data show about 200,000 clones, with 85% seen just once and around 1% held by the top ten. Sequenced: peripheral blood. The sequence came from a man between 60 and 75 years old with COVID-19, enrolled during active disease.

The chain's CDR3 is CASSSLGGGGETQYF. The CDR3 DNA reads TGTGCCAGCAGTTCCCTGGGCGGAGGAGGCGAGACCCAGTACTTC. The chain has TRBV28 and TRBJ2-5, with D perhaps TRBD2 (5 bases). The CDR3 runs 15 residues. The V end was cut by 4 bases, the J end by 5 bases, with 17 bases between. Germline V CDR1 and CDR2: MDHEN, SYDVKM.